A selection of T cell receptor beta chains follows, all from one sample in a study of T-cell reconstitution after alpha-beta-depleted transplantation in children. MiXCR was run by TCRdb on the PCR reads, yielding one entry per CDR3 protein. The table lists fewer than 700,000 distinct CDR3 sequences, about an eighth of them singletons. This specimen consisted of PBMCs, mostly from graft donor cells, obtained 360 days after TCRalphabeta/CD19-depleted stem cell transplant. Receptors originate from a male patient between 10 and 17 years old who had a stem cell transplant for acute myeloid leukemia, so the T cells may come from the graft donor. Both conserved end residues are part of each CDR3. The D gene is left open where the match is weak. Part of the rows lack a size; the others show once, few, many or a class for expanded clones.

>TRBD2|14|TRBJ2-5|.|TRBV28
TGTGCCAGCAGGGTAGCGGGAGGACAAGAGACCCAGTACTTC
CASRVAGGQETQYF
>.|17|TRBJ2-1|.|TRBV28
TGTGCCAGCAGTTTATCCCCCCGGAGGGTGGGTAACAATGAGCAGTTCTTC
CASSLSPRRVGNNEQFF
>.|14|TRBJ2-3|many|TRBV20-1
TGCAGTGCTAGACCCCGGGACAACACAGATACGCAGTATTTT
CSARPRDNTDTQYF
>.|17|TRBJ2-5|few|TRBV28
TGTGCCAGCACCCTTGGGGTAGCGGACCCAGAGGAAGAGACCCAGTACTTC
CASTLGVADPEEETQYF
>TRBD2|18|TRBJ2-4|.|TRBV4-3
TGCGCCAGCAGCCAAGATAGGGTAGCGGGAGTGACCAAAAACATTCAGTACTTC
CASSQDRVAGVTKNIQYF
>TRBD1|14|TRBJ2-7|many|TRBV28
TGTGCCAGTAGACCCGGACAGGGGTACTACGAGCAGTACTTC
CASRPGQGYYEQYF
>TRBD1|16|TRBJ1-5|few|TRBV20-1
TGCAGTGCTTGCCCGGGATCAGGGGGTGGCAATCAGCCCCAGCATTTT
CSACPGSGGGNQPQHF
>TRBD2|18|TRBJ2-1|many|TRBV6-2/TRBV6-3
TGTGCCAGCAGTTACGGCCCCAGACTAGCGGGGAAATACAATGAGCAGTTCTTC
CASSYGPRLAGKYNEQFF
>.|15|TRBJ2-5|.|TRBV20-1
TGCAGTGCTAGAGGACCCAAAATGAGCCCTCGGACCCAGTACTTC
CSARGPKMSPRTQYF
>TRBD2|19|TRBJ2-3|few|TRBV11-1
TGTGCCAGCAGCTTAGCAAGTGCGGGAGATGTACGATGGACAGATACGCAGTATTTT
CASSLASAGDVRWTDTQYF
>TRBD1|13|TRBJ2-7|many|TRBV29-1
TGCAGCGTTGTATTTCCAGGGGGCTACGAGCAGTACTTC
CSVVFPGGYEQYF
>TRBD1|16|TRBJ2-1|few|TRBV12-3/TRBV12-4
TGTGCCAGCAGTGCGCTACAGGGGGCCTTTATCTATGAGCAGTTCTTC
CASSALQGAFIYEQFF
>.|12|TRBJ2-7|few|TRBV7-9
TGTGCCAGCAGCAAGGACGGCTACGAGCAGTACTTC
CASSKDGYEQYF
>.|12|TRBJ2-3|.|TRBV2
TGTGCCAGCAGTCCTTGGCTAGATACGCAGTATTTT
CASSPWLDTQYF
>.|13|TRBJ2-5|.|TRBV3-1
TGTGCCAGCAGCCAAGTAGCGCTAGAGACCCAGTACTTC
CASSQVALETQYF
>.|11|TRBJ1-6|.|TRBV28
TGTGCCAGCAGTTCGGCCGGCACCCTCCACTTT
CASSSAGTLHF
>TRBD1|15|TRBJ2-2|many|TRBV7-7
TGTGCTAGCAGCGAGACAGGGTCGGGCACCGGGGAGCTGTTTTTT
CASSETGSGTGELFF
>.|15|TRBJ2-3|few|TRBV5-1
TGCGCCAGCAGCTTGGATAACAGGGCCACAGATACGCAGTATTTT
CASSLDNRATDTQYF
>.|15|TRBJ2-5|.|TRBV28
TGTGCCAGCAGCCGTCCGGGGAGCGGGCGGGAGACCCAGTACTTC
CASSRPGSGRETQYF
>.|17|TRBJ1-5|few|TRBV11-2
TGTGCCAGCAGCTCAAATCCCGTTTTAAGGGGCAATCAGCCCCAGCATTTT
CASSSNPVLRGNQPQHF